Listed below are T cell receptor beta chains from one sample, sequenced in a study of shared clonotypes between healthy human individuals. This table comes from immunoSEQ multiplex PCR, and its TCRdb copy is limited to in-frame clones, with some not included. The table records some 1.1 million clones, 60% to 80% of them present only once. The specimen sequenced was memory CD4+ T cells from PBMCs. The receptors here all came from a young man in good health. Some clones in this sample may be carry-over from other donors' samples. CDR3s include the opening cysteine and the closing phenylalanine or tryptophan. Fields, in order: D gene, clone size, J gene, V gene, CDR3 protein, CDR3 DNA. D genes are given only for firm matches. The size entry is marked missing in some rows and otherwise reads once, few, many or a size class.

-,few,TRBJ2-1,TRBV20-1,CRTNNEQFF,TGCAGGACCAACAATGAGCAGTTCTTC
-,-,TRBJ2-5,TRBV7-3,CAKWYRFSETQYF,TGTGCCAAATGGTACAGATTCTCGGAGACCCAGTACTTC
-,-,TRBJ2-7,TRBV18,CASSPQGAYEQYF,TGTGCCAGCTCACCACAAGGGGCCTACGAGCAGTACTTC
-,-,TRBJ2-1,TRBV30,CAIWWGVEQFF,TGTGCTATATGGTGGGGAGTTGAGCAGTTCTTC
TRBD1,-,TRBJ2-7,TRBV29-1,CSVETGGYEQYF,TGCAGCGTTGAGACAGGGGGGTACGAGCAGTACTTC
-,-,TRBJ2-5,TRBV5-1,CASSGQGRGETQYF,TGCGCCAGCAGTGGGCAGGGGCGAGGAGAGACCCAGTACTTC
-,once,TRBJ1-2,TRBV7-2,CASSAYPGQTYGYTF,TGTGCCAGCAGCGCATACCCGGGACAAACCTATGGCTACACCTTC
-,few,TRBJ2-1,TRBV7-6,CASSLGLPNEQFF,TGTGCCAGCAGCTTAGGACTACCCAATGAGCAGTTCTTC
-,-,TRBJ1-2,TRBV7-2,CASSFSSGVDYGYTF,TGTGCCAGCAGCTTTTCGTCAGGGGTGGACTATGGCTACACCTTC
-,-,TRBJ2-7,TRBV7-2,CASSHARAGLTSREQYF,TGTGCCAGCAGCCACGCGAGAGCCGGGCTCACTTCTCGGGAGCAGTACTTC
TRBD1,-,TRBJ1-1,TRBV28,CATGGRGTEAFF,TGTGCCACAGGGGGCCGTGGCACTGAAGCTTTCTTT
-,-,TRBJ1-5,TRBV15,CATSHPDGHQPQHF,TGTGCCACCAGCCATCCCGACGGTCATCAGCCCCAGCATTTT
TRBD2,-,TRBJ2-3,TRBV11-3,CASSSGTSGNTDTQYF,TGTGCCAGCAGCTCCGGGACTAGCGGTAACACAGATACGCAGTATTTT
-,-,TRBJ1-5,TRBV19,CASSLGYPDSNQPQHF,TGTGCCAGTAGTCTAGGGTACCCAGACAGCAATCAGCCCCAGCATTTT
-,-,TRBJ2-7,TRBV6-5,CARKPGRQETYEQYF,TGTGCCAGAAAACCTGGGAGACAGGAAACCTACGAGCAGTACTTC
-,-,TRBJ1-1,TRBV5-6,CASSLFQGTEAFF,TGTGCCAGCAGCTTGTTCCAGGGCACTGAAGCTTTCTTT
-,few,TRBJ2-1,TRBV10-2,CASSSTNGNEQFF,TGCGCCAGCAGTTCTACGAACGGGAATGAGCAGTTCTTC
-,-,TRBJ2-7,TRBV18,CASSPDSTSYEQYF,TGTGCCAGCTCACCGGACAGTACCTCCTACGAGCAGTACTTC
-,-,TRBJ2-3,TRBV11-1,CASSLAGSFTDTQYF,TGTGCCAGCAGCTTAGCCGGCTCATTCACAGATACGCAGTATTTT
-,once,TRBJ1-3,TRBV5-1,CASSLAGGGSSGNTIYF,TGCGCCAGCAGCTTGGCCGGGGGAGGGAGCTCTGGAAACACCATATATTTT
TRBD1,-,TRBJ1-5,TRBV29-1,CSVRQGNQPQHF,TGCAGCGTCCGACAGGGAAATCAGCCCCAGCATTTT
-,-,TRBJ1-1,TRBV2,CASRLGTDNTEAFF,TGTGCCAGCAGACTTGGGACGGACAACACTGAAGCTTTCTTT
TRBD2,-,TRBJ2-1,TRBV30,CAWSPLAGNTMKQFF,TGTGCCTGGAGTCCCCTAGCGGGGAATACAATGAAGCAGTTCTTC
TRBD1,-,TRBJ2-7,TRBV19,CATSAPGQVPYEQYF,TGTGCCACCTCCGCCCCGGGACAGGTACCCTACGAGCAGTACTTC
-,-,TRBJ2-6,TRBV21-1,CASSKEGFGANVLTF,TGTGCCAGCAGCAAAGAAGGGTTCGGGGCCAACGTCCTGACTTTC
-,-,TRBJ1-5,TRBV5-3,CARSSRLHNQPQHF,TGTGCCAGAAGCTCGAGACTTCACAATCAGCCCCAGCATTTT
-,-,TRBJ1-5,TRBV6-1,CASRGGEGSNQPQHF,TGTGCCAGCAGGGGAGGGGAGGGTAGCAATCAGCCCCAGCATTTT
-,many,TRBJ2-5,TRBV6-1,CASSEAVYLSSQYF,TGTGCCAGCAGTGAAGCGGTCTACCTAAGCTCCCAGTACTTC
-,-,TRBJ1-2,TRBV12-5,CASGLEQANYGYTF,TGTGCTAGTGGTTTGGAACAGGCAAACTATGGCTACACCTTC
-,-,TRBJ1-2,TRBV11-2,CASRTLTALEGYTF,TGTGCCAGCCGGACTTTGACCGCGCTGGAAGGCTACACCTTC
-,few,TRBJ1-5,TRBV7-2,CASSSGRQPQHF,TGTGCCAGCAGCTCCGGGCGTCAGCCCCAGCATTTT
TRBD2,-,TRBJ2-2,TRBV6-4,CASSRLAGTTGELFF,TGTGCCAGCAGTCGACTAGCGGGAACTACCGGGGAGCTGTTTTTT
-,-,TRBJ2-2,TRBV7-9,CASSFPADSLNTGELFF,TGTGCCAGCAGCTTCCCCGCGGACAGCTTGAACACCGGGGAGCTGTTTTTT
-,-,TRBJ2-7,TRBV9,CASSVEGDSYEQYF,TGTGCCAGCAGCGTAGAAGGGGATTCCTACGAGCAGTACTTC
TRBD2,-,TRBJ2-3,TRBV5-1,CASSLALAGADTQYF,TGCGCCAGCAGCTTGGCACTAGCGGGAGCCGATACGCAGTATTTT
-,once,TRBJ2-5,TRBV19,CASQIRGGEQETQYF,TGTGCCAGTCAAATTCGGGGTGGTGAACAAGAGACCCAGTACTTC
-,-,TRBJ2-5,TRBV28,CASGLAQETQYF,TGTGCCTCTGGCCTAGCGCAGGAGACCCAGTACTTC
-,few,TRBJ2-1,TRBV27,CASSSRQSAYNEQFF,TGTGCCAGCAGTTCAAGACAGTCCGCCTACAATGAGCAGTTCTTC
-,-,TRBJ2-3,TRBV10-1,CASSRGRSTDTQYF,TGCGCCAGCAGCCGCGGGCGGAGCACAGATACGCAGTATTTT
-,many,TRBJ2-7,TRBV16,CASSQSGIEQYF,TGTGCCAGCAGCCAATCGGGGATTGAGCAGTACTTC
-,few,TRBJ1-3,TRBV30,CAWSVGVDPGNTIYF,TGTGCCTGGAGTGTAGGGGTAGACCCAGGAAACACCATATATTTT
TRBD1,-,TRBJ1-1,TRBV4-1,CASSQTGTGGTEAFF,TGCGCCAGCAGCCAAACCGGGACAGGGGGCACTGAAGCTTTCTTT
-,-,TRBJ2-4,TRBV19,CASSITGAVTKNIQYF,TGTGCCAGTAGTATAACTGGGGCAGTAACCAAAAACATTCAGTACTTC
-,-,TRBJ1-5,TRBV4-1,CASSQEERPDSNQPQHF,TGCGCCAGCAGCCAAGAAGAAAGGCCGGATAGCAATCAGCCCCAGCATTTT
-,-,TRBJ2-7,TRBV18,CASSPERSGSSYEQYF,TGTGCCAGCTCACCAGAGAGAAGCGGTAGCTCCTACGAGCAGTACTTC
TRBD1,few,TRBJ2-2,TRBV6-6,CASRPGTANTGELFF,TGTGCCAGCAGACCCGGGACAGCGAACACCGGGGAGCTGTTTTTT
-,-,TRBJ2-1,TRBV5-4,CASSSSGSYNEQFF,TGTGCCAGCAGCTCGAGCGGCTCCTACAATGAGCAGTTCTTC
TRBD1,-,TRBJ2-7,TRBV28,CASSPRTGNYYEQYF,TGTGCCAGCAGTCCACGGACAGGGAATTACTACGAGCAGTACTTC
-,few,TRBJ1-1,TRBV7-9,CAAGVGSTEAFF,TGTGCCGCAGGGGTTGGATCCACTGAAGCTTTCTTT
-,-,TRBJ1-2,TRBV28,CASSPPRGHGYTF,TGTGCCAGCAGTCCCCCCCGGGGCCATGGCTACACCTTC
-,-,TRBJ1-5,TRBV5-4,CASSWGGGVNQPQHF,TGTGCCAGCAGTTGGGGAGGGGGAGTCAATCAGCCCCAGCATTTT
TRBD1,-,TRBJ2-4,TRBV13,CASSLRLTGATKNIQYF,TGTGCCAGCAGCTTAAGATTGACAGGGGCTACCAAAAACATTCAGTACTTC
-,-,TRBJ1-2,TRBV5-1,CASRGGENYGYTF,TGCGCCAGCAGAGGAGGCGAGAACTATGGCTACACCTTC
-,-,TRBJ2-2,TRBV11-2,CASGKVNTGELFF,TGTGCCAGCGGAAAAGTGAATACCGGGGAGCTGTTTTTT
-,few,TRBJ1-4,TRBV28,CASSLGGRGKTNEKLFF,TGTGCCAGCAGTTTAGGGGGAAGGGGGAAGACTAATGAAAAACTGTTTTTT